One and the same sample provided the 17 T cell receptor beta chains below, sequenced in a study of cytomegalovirus exposure and HLA in healthy donors. Produced via immunoSEQ multiplex PCR; TCRdb's table is partial and in-frame only. Among about 360,000 clones listed, 86% were seen once. The sequencing input was PBMCs. The source of these receptors is a woman younger than 35 in good health and CMV-seronegative.

The V gene is TRBV27, the J gene TRBJ2-1; tentative D call: TRBD2 (6 bases). Germline V gene data show CDR1 as MNHEY and CDR2 as SMNVEV (reference sequence). This CDR3 has 18 residues. Trimming left V 2 bases short and J 4 bases short, with 21 bases between. CDR3 in amino acids: CASSLGRLLARRYNEQFF. The CDR3 nucleotides are TGTGCCAGCAGTTTAGGACGCCTCCTAGCGAGACGGTACAATGAGCAGTTCTTC.

The J gene is TRBJ2-1, the V gene TRBV18, with TRBD2 identical over 13 bases. After removal of 5 bases from V and 3 bases from J, the junction contained 7 bases not matched to a gene. CDR1 KGHSH and CDR2 LQKENI come from the germline V gene. The CDR3 loop spans 17 amino acids. The DNA of the CDR3 is TGTGCCAGCTCAACGGGACTAGCGGGAAAGCTCTACAATGAGCAGTTCTTC. Its protein is CASSTGLAGKLYNEQFF.

The V gene is TRBV5-3, the J gene TRBJ2-7, with a tentative D call TRBD1 (6 bases). TRBV5-3 is an ORF, and what it does is uncertain. Trimming cost V 0 bases and J 6 bases, with 13 bases left between them. This CDR3 has 14 residues. This chain's CDR3 is CARSLGTGIGEQYF. DNA for the CDR3: TGTGCCAGAAGCTTGGGAACAGGGATCGGCGAGCAGTACTTC.

The rearrangement uses TRBV4-1 and TRBJ1-2; D unclear. The germline V gene has CDR1 MGHRA and CDR2 YSYEKL. Deletions cut 1 base from V and 4 bases from J, with 19 bases between. The CDR3 consists of 17 residues. The CDR3 nucleotides are TGCGCCAGCAGCCAAGGACCACGAGGGATTGGCGTCTATGGCTACACCTTC. Its protein is CASSQGPRGIGVYGYTF.

The chain couples TRBV5-1 to TRBJ1-5, with 7 bases aligning to TRBD1. Germline V gene lookup returns CDR1 SGHRS and CDR2 YFSETQ. The CDR3 contains 14 residues. The J segment lost 1 base and the V segment lost 5 bases, leaving 3 bases of the junction unmatched. The CDR3: CASREGASNQPQHF. CDR3 DNA: TGCGCCAGCAGGGAGGGGGCAAGCAATCAGCCCCAGCATTTT.

The chain recombines TRBV5-4 with TRBJ2-5; a weak D match, TRBD1 (6 bases). Trimming took 0 bases from V and 2 from J, leaving 14 bases between them. The CDR3 is 16 amino acids. Germline V gene sequence: CDR1 SGHNT, CDR2 YYREEE (reference sequence). The DNA of the CDR3 is TGTGCCAGCAGCTTGGCCCAGGGGTTCGGGCAAGAGACCCAGTACTTC. Protein sequence: CASSLAQGFGQETQYF.

This chain uses TRBV6-1 with TRBJ2-1; D is uncertain. CDR3 length: 15 residues. Germline CDR1 is MNHNS and CDR2 is SASEGT. Trimming shortened V by 1 base and J by 0 bases, and 7 bases separated the two germline ends. The DNA for the CDR3 is TGTGCCAGCAGTGAAGGGCAGAACTCCTACAATGAGCAGTTCTTC. Protein sequence: CASSEGQNSYNEQFF.

The genes are TRBV6-5 and TRBJ1-3, with TRBD1 matching over 8 bases. This CDR3 is 14 amino acids long. Germline CDR1 is MNHEY and CDR2 is SVGAGI. The V and J ends lost 6 bases and 3 bases, in that order; junction bases with no gene match: 4. CDR3 in amino acids: CASSDDRGGNTIYF. The DNA of the CDR3 is TGTGCCAGCAGCGATGACAGGGGTGGAAACACCATATATTTT.

The chain joins TRBV6-1 to TRBJ1-1; possibly TRBD1 for D (6 bases). Germline lookup yields CDR1 MNHNS and CDR2 SASEGT. The CDR3 loop spans 15 amino acids. V dropped 6 bases and J dropped 1 base, with 15 bases sitting between them. In DNA, the CDR3 is TGTGCCAGCAGACAGGGCCGGACAGAGAACACTGAAGCTTTCTTT. Encoded protein: CASRQGRTENTEAFF.

The chain is built from TRBV30 and TRBJ1-1; D possibly corresponds to TRBD1 (5 bases). The CDR3 has 12 amino acids. CDR1 is GTSNPN and CDR2 is SVGIG in the germline V gene (reference sequence). With 2 bases removed from V and 3 bases from J, the gap between germline ends came to 7 bases. The DNA for the CDR3 is TGTGCCTGGAGTTGGGGGGACACTGAAGCTTTCTTT. Translation gives CAWSWGDTEAFF.

The chain carries TRBV6-5 and TRBJ2-7; tentatively, D is TRBD2 (5 bases). Germline V gene sequence: CDR1 MNHEY, CDR2 SVGAGI. CDR3 length equals 13 residues. Trimming stripped 5 bases from V and 5 bases from J, with 13 bases between. The CDR3 DNA sequence: TGTGCCAGCAGTGAATGGCGGGTGGACGAGCAGTACTTC. The encoded protein is CASSEWRVDEQYF.

The chain carries TRBV29-1 and TRBJ1-2; no definite D call. CDR1 and CDR2 from the germline V gene are SQVTM and ANQGSEA. CDR3 size: 13 residues. Trimming shortened V by 7 bases and J by 3 bases, and 15 bases separated the two germline ends. The CDR3 reads CSARVFSDYGYTF. CDR3 sequence (DNA): TGCAGCGCCCGGGTGTTTTCTGACTATGGCTACACCTTC.

Note on this clone: Different DNA sequences within this sample yield the same CDR3. As DNA, the CDR3 is TGTGCCAGCAGCTTAGGACAGGGATCTTACAATGAGCAGTTCTTC. Protein sequence: CASSLGQGSYNEQFF. The chain carries TRBV5-4 and TRBJ2-1; TRBD1 matches at 8 bases. Germline V lookup: CDR1 SGHNT, CDR2 YYREEE (reference sequence). V trimming: 2 bases; J trimming: 4 bases; junction bases outside the gene matches: 5. The CDR3 runs to 15 residues. Together with reference TRBV5-4 and TRBJ2-1, the CDR3 gives the full variable domain: ETGVTQSPTHLIKTRGQQVTLRCSSQSGHNTVSWYQQALGQGPQFIFQYYREEENGRGNFPPRFSGLQFPNYSSELNVNALELDDSALYLCASSLGQGSYNEQFFGPGTRLTVL.

The chain couples TRBV6-4 to TRBJ1-1; D might be TRBD1 (5 bases). CDR3 length: 13 amino acids. The V gene's germline CDR1 is MRHNA and CDR2 SNTAGT. The V end was cut by 6 bases, the J end by 1 base, with 9 bases between. CDR3 region: CASSKTGNTEAFF. CDR3 bases: TGTGCCAGCAGCAAAACAGGGAACACTGAAGCTTTCTTT.

The chain couples TRBV5-1 to TRBJ2-7; a weak D match, TRBD1 (5 bases). The CDR3 is made up of 17 amino acids. V shed 4 bases and J shed 6 bases, with 26 bases lying between them. Looked up from germline, CDR1 is SGHRS and CDR2 is YFSETQ. The CDR3 spells CASSPIPTGTVNGEQYF. The CDR3 DNA follows: TGCGCCAGCAGCCCGATACCCACAGGCACCGTAAATGGCGAGCAGTACTTC.

The chain uses TRBV6-5 and TRBJ2-2, with 13 bases matching TRBD2. The CDR3 length is 15 residues. V trimming: 6 bases; J trimming: 4 bases; junction bases outside the gene matches: 2. The V gene's germline CDR1 is MNHEY and CDR2 SVGAGI. CDR3 nucleotide sequence: TGTGCCAGCAGACGGACTAGCGGGGGCACCGGGGAGCTGTTTTTT. The encoded protein is CASRRTSGGTGELFF.

The chain combines TRBV28 with TRBJ2-7, with TRBD2 identical over 9 bases. The germline CDR1 and CDR2 sequences are MDHEN and SYDVKM. The CDR3 has 15 residues. V lost 2 bases to trimming and J lost 4 bases; unmatched junction nucleotides: 6. CDR3 DNA: TGTGCCAGCAGTTTAGGGCTAGCGGGGAGTTACGAGCAGTACTTC. Translation gives CASSLGLAGSYEQYF.